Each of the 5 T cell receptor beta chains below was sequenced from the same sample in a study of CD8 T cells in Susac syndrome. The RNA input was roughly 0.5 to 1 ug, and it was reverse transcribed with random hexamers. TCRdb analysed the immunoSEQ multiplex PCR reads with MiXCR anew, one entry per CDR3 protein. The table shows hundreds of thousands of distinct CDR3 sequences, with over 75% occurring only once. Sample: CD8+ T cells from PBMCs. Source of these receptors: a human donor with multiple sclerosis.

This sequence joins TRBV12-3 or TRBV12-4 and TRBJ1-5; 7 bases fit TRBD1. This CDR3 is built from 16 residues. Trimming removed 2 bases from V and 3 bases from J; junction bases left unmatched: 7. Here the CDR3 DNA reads TGTGCCAGCAGTTTAAAGGGGGCGGCAATCAATCAGCCCCAGCATTTT. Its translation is CASSLKGAAINQPQHF.

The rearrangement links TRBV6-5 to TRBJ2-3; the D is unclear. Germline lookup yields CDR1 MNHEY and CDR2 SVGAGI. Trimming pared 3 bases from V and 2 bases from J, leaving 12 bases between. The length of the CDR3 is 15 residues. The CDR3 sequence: CASSYGLPTTDTQYF. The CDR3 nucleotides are TGTGCCAGCAGTTATGGGCTCCCGACCACAGATACGCAGTATTTT.

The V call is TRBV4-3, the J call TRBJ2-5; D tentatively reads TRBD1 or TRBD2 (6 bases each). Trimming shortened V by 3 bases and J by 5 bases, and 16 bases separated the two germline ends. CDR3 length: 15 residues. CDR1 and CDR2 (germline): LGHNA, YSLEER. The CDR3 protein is CASSHTSGGLETQYF. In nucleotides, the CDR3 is TGCGCCAGCAGCCACACATCTGGGGGGCTGGAGACCCAGTACTTC.

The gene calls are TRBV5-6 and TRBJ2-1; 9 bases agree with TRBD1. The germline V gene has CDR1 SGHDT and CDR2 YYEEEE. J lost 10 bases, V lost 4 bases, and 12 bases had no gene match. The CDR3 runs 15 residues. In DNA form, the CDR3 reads TGTGCCAGCAGCCCGCCGGGACAGGGTCCCTTGGAGCAGTTCTTC. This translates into CASSPPGQGPLEQFF.

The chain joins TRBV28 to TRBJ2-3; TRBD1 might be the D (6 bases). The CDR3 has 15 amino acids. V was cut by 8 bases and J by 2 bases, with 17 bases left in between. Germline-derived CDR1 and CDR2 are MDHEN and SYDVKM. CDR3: CASRYGGDDTDTQYF. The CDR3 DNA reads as TGTGCCAGCCGTTATGGGGGCGACGACACAGATACGCAGTATTTT.